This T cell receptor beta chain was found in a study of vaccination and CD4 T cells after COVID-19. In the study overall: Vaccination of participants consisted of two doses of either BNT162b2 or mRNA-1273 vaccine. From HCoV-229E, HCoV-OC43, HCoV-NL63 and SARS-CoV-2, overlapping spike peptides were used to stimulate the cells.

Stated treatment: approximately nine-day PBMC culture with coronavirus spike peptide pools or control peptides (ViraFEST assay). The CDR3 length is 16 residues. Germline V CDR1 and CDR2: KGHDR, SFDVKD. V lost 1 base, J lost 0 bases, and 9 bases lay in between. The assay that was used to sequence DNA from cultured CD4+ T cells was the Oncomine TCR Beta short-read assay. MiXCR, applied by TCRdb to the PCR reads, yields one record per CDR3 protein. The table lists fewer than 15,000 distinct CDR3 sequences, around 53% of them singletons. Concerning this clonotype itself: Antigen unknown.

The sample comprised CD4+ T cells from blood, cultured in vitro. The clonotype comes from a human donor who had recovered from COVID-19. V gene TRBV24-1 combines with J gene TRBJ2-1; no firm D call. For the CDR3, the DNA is TGTGCCACCAGTGATTTTAGGGCGGACTCCTACAATGAGCAGTTCTTC. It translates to CATSDFRADSYNEQFF.